Reported below is one T cell receptor beta chain. These data belong to a study of blood T cell repertoires in COVID-19. Across the study: Sample material is recorded as cDNA or gDNA derived from T cells, B-cell-depleted T cells, or PBMCs.

As originally analysed: Using reference gene primer amplification, nucleated cell counts were estimated. The assay was immunoSEQ multiplex PCR, and TCRdb's table has in-frame clones only and misses some. The DNA gave D and trimming, while V, J and clone size come from that table. The table has about 160,000 clones, 81% seen once. The CDR3 is made up of 19 amino acids. CDR1 and CDR2 from the germline V gene are LNHDA and SQIVND (reference sequence). Trimming cost V 8 bases and J 0 bases; bases outside gene matches: 16. The chain recombines TRBV19 with TRBJ2-6, with 7 bases aligning to TRBD2. The sequenced sample consisted of peripheral blood. This sequence was found in a human donor in a cohort sampled during active COVID-19. CDR3 coding DNA: TGTGCCAGTCACTGGGGGGGACGCATCGCTAGCTCTGGGGCCAACGTCCTGACTTTC. Translated, it gives CASHWGGRIASSGANVLTF.